One T cell receptor (beta chain) is described in this entry. Its antigen is currently unknown. This sample was included in a study of shared clonotypes between healthy human individuals. Study summary: Aged 18 to 49, the donors were a couple of women and a few men. Each donor's CD8 memory used one plate, CD8 naive two, each CD4 subset three. Study results and limitations: Investigators expected sequencing depth to affect clonotype sharing among donors. Generation probabilities were higher for clonotypes shared across all four sorted-subset donors than for unshared ones.

V was clipped by 4 bases and J by 1 base, with 8 bases between them. Germline CDR1 is MNHNS and CDR2 is SASEGT. This CDR3 contains 13 residues. Method: immunoSEQ multiplex PCR; TCRdb's copy keeps in-frame clones and lacks some. The repertoire includes just over 2,000,000 clones, approximately 95% of them detected once, and approximately 0.13% sits in the top ten. The chain has TRBV6-1 and TRBJ2-7; D uncertain. Sequenced: naive CD4+ T cells sorted from blood. Indicated subset: CD45RA+ positively selected. This TCR came from a man between 18 and 35 years old in good health. The CDR3 DNA follows: TGTGCCAGCAGTGTCTCAGGATCCTACGAGCAGTACTTC. Translated, it gives CASSVSGSYEQYF.